These 26 T cell receptor beta chains were sequenced from one sample in a study of T cells expressing NK-cell markers. One entry per CDR3 protein, without DNA, is what TCRdb gives after re-calling the 5' RACE reads. The table for this sample gives approximately 460,000 distinct CDR3 sequences. Sequenced input: blood T cells: a sorted CD56 or NKG2C T cell subset, CD4+ or CD8+ T cells, or bulk PBMC T cells (not recorded which). These receptors originate from a woman aged 18-69 years in good health.

The chain carries TRBV10-3 and TRBJ2-5; TCRdb gives TRBD2 as the D gene, but with no DNA this cannot be confirmed. CDR1 is ENHRY and CDR2 is SYGVKD in the germline V gene. The CDR3 loop spans 14 amino acids. This chain's CDR3 is CAIGTGEVQETQYF.

The chain carries TRBV4-3 and TRBJ1-6. The germline gives CDR1 LGHNA, CDR2 YSLEER. CDR3 length equals 17 residues. CDR3 amino acids: CASSQGAGGTYNSPLHF.

V and J are TRBV10-3 and TRBJ2-6; checking the TCRdb D call of TRBD2 is not possible without DNA. The CDR3 is 20 amino acids. Germline V gene lookup returns CDR1 ENHRY and CDR2 SYGVKD. This CDR3 is CAISEEGRDTIPSGANVLTF.

The V call is TRBV7-6, the J call TRBJ2-7. Per germline, CDR1 SGHVS and CDR2 FNYEAQ. This CDR3 contains 17 residues. CDR3 in amino acids: CASSSGGVTTPSYEQYF.

The rearrangement joins TRBV9 to TRBJ2-1. Germline V lookup: CDR1 SGDLS, CDR2 YYNGEE. The CDR3 is made up of 14 amino acids. CDR3 loop: CASSVETMYNEQFF.

This chain connects TRBV19 to TRBJ2-7; TCRdb's D call, TRBD1, is unchecked because there is no DNA. CDR3 size: 15 residues. CDR1 is LNHDA and CDR2 is SQIVND in the germline V gene (reference sequence). CDR3 loop: CASTSGQAGIHEQYF.

V is TRBV20-1 and J is TRBJ2-2; TCRdb outputs TRBD1, but without DNA this stays unchecked. The CDR3 totals 14 residues. The germline V gene has CDR1 DFQATT and CDR2 SNEGSKA (reference sequence). The CDR3 spells CSAPPRGIAGELFF.

The chain employs TRBV5-1 and TRBJ2-1; TCRdb designates TRBD2, a call that cannot be tested without DNA. CDR3 length: 15 amino acids. Germline CDR1 reads SGHRS; CDR2 reads YFSETQ. The CDR3 here is CASGSTSGSYNEQFF.

This chain uses TRBV5-1 with TRBJ2-3; the TCRdb D gene call, TRBD1, has no DNA to confirm it. Germline V gene lookup returns CDR1 SGHRS and CDR2 YFSETQ. This CDR3 has 15 residues. The CDR3 loop reads CASLVTAGATDTQYF.

The chain has TRBV10-3 and TRBJ2-7. Per the germline V gene, CDR1 is ENHRY and CDR2 is SYGVKD. CDR3 length: 12 amino acids. CDR3 protein: CAISESHYEQYF.

The chain has TRBV29-1 and TRBJ2-3; without DNA, the TCRdb call of TRBD1 cannot be checked. CDR3 length equals 12 residues. Germline V CDR1 and CDR2: SQVTM, ANQGSEA. The CDR3 spells CSQKQGSDTQYF.

This chain connects TRBV7-2 to TRBJ1-2. This CDR3 has 15 residues. Germline V lookup: CDR1 SGHTA, CDR2 FQGNSA. The CDR3 region is CASSLHQGPAYGYTF.

J is TRBJ1-4 and V is TRBV20-1; TCRdb calls TRBD1, which cannot be checked without DNA. CDR3 length equals 15 residues. Germline V CDR1 and CDR2: DFQATT, SNEGSKA (reference sequence). The CDR3 loop is CSARAHSAGNEKLFF.

This chain joins TRBV6-4 and TRBJ2-2; with no DNA, the TCRdb D assignment of TRBD1 cannot be verified. This CDR3 spans 15 amino acids. Germline lookup yields CDR1 MRHNA and CDR2 SNTAGT. The CDR3 loop is CASSDVSGDTGELFF.

The CDR3 sequence is CSARDASPSYEQYF. The chain employs TRBV20-1 and TRBJ2-7. CDR3 length equals 14 residues. Germline CDR1 is DFQATT and CDR2 is SNEGSKA (reference sequence).

The rearrangement uses TRBV19 and TRBJ1-2; absent DNA, TCRdb's TRBD1 call cannot be checked. There are 15 residues in the CDR3. Germline V gives CDR1 LNHDA, CDR2 SQIVND (reference sequence). The CDR3 sequence: CASSVPQTGNYGYTF.

The chain links TRBV11-1 to TRBJ1-1. The germline V gene has CDR1 SGHAT and CDR2 FQDESV (reference sequence). This CDR3 has 13 residues. CDR3 in amino acids: CASSLDTHTEAFF.

The chain links TRBV4-3 to TRBJ1-4; TCRdb's assignment of TRBD1 cannot be checked, as there is no DNA. Germline V gene data show CDR1 as LGHNA and CDR2 as YSLEER. The CDR3 is made up of 15 amino acids. CDR3 loop: CASSQDKWGDEKLFF.

The chain links TRBV29-1 to TRBJ2-1; the TCRdb call, TRBD1, lacks DNA for checking. The germline CDR1 and CDR2 sequences are SQVTM and ANQGSEA. The CDR3 loop spans 12 amino acids. The chain's CDR3 is CSVETGSGEQFF.

This sequence joins TRBV20-1 and TRBJ2-7; TCRdb gives TRBD2 as the D gene, but with no DNA this cannot be confirmed. The CDR3 consists of 16 residues. Germline CDR1 is DFQATT and CDR2 is SNEGSKA (reference sequence). The CDR3 protein is CSALTSGTTISYEQYF.

Here the CDR3 reads CASSPSGLAGYNEQFF. The chain carries TRBV12-3 or TRBV12-4 and TRBJ2-1; the TRBD2 assignment by TCRdb is unverifiable without DNA. The CDR3 consists of 16 residues.

The chain employs TRBV12-3 or TRBV12-4 and TRBJ2-5; TCRdb selects TRBD2, and the lack of DNA leaves this call unchecked. The CDR3 covers 13 residues. The CDR3 reads CASTIAGEETQYF.

The chain joins TRBV20-1 to TRBJ2-1; without DNA, the TCRdb call of TRBD2 cannot be checked. The CDR3 extends over 15 amino acids. Germline V CDR1 and CDR2: DFQATT, SNEGSKA (reference sequence). This CDR3 reads CSAWTSGGTTGEQFF.

CDR3 region: CASTRGLAKNIQYF. The chain recombines TRBV6-2 or TRBV6-3 with TRBJ2-4; as DNA is missing, the TRBD1 call by TCRdb cannot be tested. From germline, CDR1 is MNHEY and CDR2 SVGEGT. The CDR3 is 14 amino acids.

The CDR3 spells CASSQYASGGAVETQYF. The V and J genes are TRBV3-1 and TRBJ2-5; TCRdb designates TRBD2, a call that cannot be tested without DNA. Germline lookup yields CDR1 LGHDT and CDR2 YNNKEL (reference sequence). This CDR3 spans 17 amino acids.

The chain is built from TRBV5-1 and TRBJ1-4. The CDR3 runs to 15 residues. The germline V gene has CDR1 SGHRS and CDR2 YFSETQ. The CDR3 region is CASSSPGTGGEKLFF.